These 4 T cell receptor beta chains were sequenced from one sample in a study of blood T cell repertoires in COVID-19. Sequencing was performed with immunoSEQ multiplex PCR; in TCRdb, only in-frame clones are kept and a portion is missing. The sample carries 120,000 to 150,000 clones, about 89% recorded once. Sequencing used peripheral blood. The receptor source for this set is a man aged 80 or over with acute or convalescent COVID-19.

The chain joins TRBV2 to TRBJ1-6; 8 nucleotides line up with TRBD1. V dropped 3 bases and J dropped 7; count of bases not matched to a gene: 5. This CDR3 is 15 amino acids long. The germline V gene has CDR1 SNHLY and CDR2 FYNNEI. CDR3 nucleotides: TGTGCCAGCAGTGAGTTACAGGGGGAAAATTCACCCCTCCACTTT. Its translation is CASSELQGENSPLHF.

The V and J genes are TRBV24-1 and TRBJ2-1, with D perhaps matching TRBD2 (6 bases). The CDR3 contains 13 residues. The germline V gene encodes CDR1 KGHDR and CDR2 SFDVKD. The germline V and J ends were trimmed by 6 bases and 9 bases, with 14 bases remaining between them. The chain's CDR3 is CATSWMGGGEQFF. CDR3 bases: TGTGCCACCAGTTGGATGGGGGGAGGTGAGCAGTTCTTC.

J is TRBJ2-7 and V is TRBV6-5, with 7 bases aligning to TRBD1. Trimming cost V 8 bases and J 2 bases; bases outside gene matches: 3. This CDR3 has 12 residues. Germline V CDR1 and CDR2: MNHEY, SVGAGI. CDR3 sequence: CASQGTAYEQYF. CDR3 sequence (DNA): TGTGCCAGCCAAGGGACAGCCTACGAGCAGTACTTC.

The chain combines TRBV7-6 with TRBJ1-3; unclear D gene. The CDR3 runs 18 residues. Deletions cut 3 bases from V and 2 bases from J, with 20 bases between. The germline V gene has CDR1 SGHVS and CDR2 FNYEAQ. CDR3: CASSFVKYRPTPGNTIYF. In nucleotides, the CDR3 is TGTGCCAGCAGCTTTGTGAAGTACAGACCTACACCTGGAAACACCATATATTTT.